These 26 T cell receptor beta chains were sequenced from one sample in a study of T cells after yellow fever vaccination. MiXCR was run by TCRdb on the 5' RACE reads, yielding one entry per CDR3 protein. Among around 29,000 distinct CDR3 sequences listed, about 6% were seen once. Sample: PBMCs, either bulk or a sorted T-cell subset (CD4+, CD8+, memory, or dextramer-sorted; not recorded which), taken on the day of the yellow fever booster vaccination. These receptors came from a man aged 25-40 years who received the YFV17D yellow fever vaccine.

This clonotype appeared a few times. The chain employs TRBV20-1 and TRBJ2-2; 7 nucleotides align to TRBD1. The CDR3 extends over 18 amino acids. The V and J ends lost 0 bases and 0 bases, in that order; junction bases with no gene match: 10. Germline loops: CDR1 DFQATT, CDR2 SNEGSKA (reference sequence). CDR3 bases: TGCAGTGCTAGAGATCGTCGCAGGGGGACCGCGAACACCGGGGAGCTGTTTTTT. Its protein product is CSARDRRRGTANTGELFF.

This clonotype turned up a few times. The CDR3 nucleotides read TGTGCCAGCGCCCAGGGACAGTCATATCATCAGCCCCAGCATTTT. Translated: CASAQGQSYHQPQHF. The rearrangement uses TRBV6-5 and TRBJ1-5; 7 positions agree with TRBD1. The junction had 12 bases not matched to a gene; V was cut back by 8 bases and J by 5 bases. The CDR3 sequence is 15 residues long. CDR1 and CDR2 from the germline V gene are MNHEY and SVGAGI.

This clonotype was seen many times. The V call is TRBV15, the J call TRBJ1-2, with D possibly TRBD1 on 6 matching bases. This CDR3 has 13 amino acids. CDR1 and CDR2 (germline): LNHNV, YYDKDF (reference sequence). Trimming left V 0 bases short and J 6 bases short, with 8 bases between. Here the CDR3 reads CATSREEGDGYTF. The CDR3 bases are TGTGCCACCAGCAGAGAGGAGGGGGATGGCTACACCTTC.

This clonotype was counted at least ten times. The rearrangement joins TRBV25-1 to TRBJ2-3, with D possibly matching TRBD2 (5 bases). V was cut by 2 bases and J by 3 bases, with 9 bases left in between. The length of the CDR3 is 14 residues. Germline V gene sequence: CDR1 MGHDK, CDR2 SYGVNS. The CDR3 sequence is CASSEMVATDTQYF. The CDR3 nucleotides are TGTGCCAGCAGTGAAATGGTAGCGACAGATACGCAGTATTTT.

This clonotype was recorded many times. This sequence joins TRBV20-1 and TRBJ2-1, with D possibly being TRBD1 or TRBD2 (5 bases each). The CDR3 extends over 13 amino acids. Germline V gene sequence: CDR1 DFQATT, CDR2 SNEGSKA (reference sequence). V was pared by 4 bases and J by 2 bases, with 9 bases between. The CDR3 DNA reads TGCAGTGCTACGGTGGGGGCCTACAATGAGCAGTTCTTC. The encoded protein is CSATVGAYNEQFF.

This clonotype was seen ten or more times. V and J are TRBV12-3 or TRBV12-4 and TRBJ2-1; unclear D gene. The CDR3 extends over 14 amino acids. Trimming took 3 bases from V and 4 from J, leaving 10 bases between them. CDR3 loop: CASSLLLGYNEQFF. In DNA form, the CDR3 reads TGTGCCAGCAGTTTGTTGCTAGGTTACAATGAGCAGTTCTTC.

This clonotype was seen ten or more times. The chain carries TRBV10-3 and TRBJ2-5; D is unresolved. V was shortened by 8 bases and J by 3 bases, with 7 bases between the two germline ends. The CDR3 spans 11 residues. Germline CDR1 reads ENHRY; CDR2 reads SYGVKD. The CDR3 reads CAIGPEETQYF. The CDR3 DNA follows: TGTGCCATCGGACCGGAAGAGACCCAGTACTTC.

The J gene is TRBJ2-5, the V gene TRBV5-4; D possibly matches TRBD1 or TRBD2 (5 bases each). Germline CDR1 and CDR2: SGHNT and YYREEE (reference sequence). The V gene lost 4 bases and the J gene lost 5 bases, with 18 bases spanning the gap. The CDR3 contains 15 residues. The CDR3 DNA reads TGTGCCAGCAGCCTCGGGACCCACTCGAGGGAGACCCAGTACTTC. Encoded protein: CASSLGTHSRETQYF. The whole variable domain, filled in from reference TRBV5-4 and TRBJ2-5, reads ETGVTQSPTHLIKTRGQQVTLRCSSQSGHNTVSWYQQALGQGPQFIFQYYREEENGRGNFPPRFSGLQFPNYSSELNVNALELDDSALYLCASSLGTHSRETQYFGPGTRLLVL.

This clonotype appeared many times. In DNA form, the CDR3 reads TGTGCCAGCAGCTTAGTCGGCAGACTGAACACTGAAGCTTTCTTT. Its protein is CASSLVGRLNTEAFF. The genes are TRBV11-2 and TRBJ1-1; D ambiguous. CDR1 and CDR2 (germline): SGHAT, FQNNGV. V lost 1 base and J 0 bases, leaving 9 bases between the germline ends. The CDR3 consists of 15 residues.

In its sample, this clonotype was seen many times. This CDR3 is CSASTRSRDRGNYGYTF. In nucleotides, the CDR3 is TGCAGTGCTAGTACAAGGAGCCGGGACAGGGGAAACTATGGCTACACCTTC. The chain uses TRBV20-1 and TRBJ1-2, with TRBD1 matching over 10 bases. CDR1 and CDR2 from the germline V gene are DFQATT and SNEGSKA (reference sequence). Trimming at V came to 3 bases and at J to 2 bases, leaving 12 bases not matched to a gene. The CDR3 extends over 17 amino acids.

J is TRBJ1-2 and V is TRBV12-3 or TRBV12-4; 8 nucleotides agree with TRBD1. CDR3 size: 14 residues. J lost 7 bases, V lost 6 bases, and 10 bases had no gene match. The CDR3 nucleotides are TGTGCCAGCAGGTGGACCGGGACAGGAGCTGGCTACACCTTC. This gives the protein CASRWTGTGAGYTF.

This clonotype was seen many times. The V gene is TRBV5-4, the J gene TRBJ2-2; 7 bases map to TRBD2. This CDR3 has 16 amino acids. Per the germline V gene, CDR1 is SGHNT and CDR2 is YYREEE (reference sequence). The J segment lost 6 bases and the V segment lost 5 bases, leaving 13 bases of the junction unmatched. CDR3 region: CASRLDGLGLPGELFF. The CDR3 DNA reads TGTGCCAGCAGACTGGATGGACTAGGATTGCCCGGGGAGCTGTTTTTT.

The chain employs TRBV7-2 and TRBJ2-5; the match to TRBD2 covers 7 bases. From germline, CDR1 is SGHTA and CDR2 FQGNSA. The CDR3 loop spans 18 amino acids. The junction had 13 bases not matched to a gene; V was cut back by 0 bases and J by 3 bases. For the CDR3, the DNA is TGTGCCAGCAGCTTAGCAGTTGTGGGAGGGCCCAAAAAAGAGACCCAGTACTTC. Its translation: CASSLAVVGGPKKETQYF. Combining the CDR3 with reference TRBV7-2 and TRBJ2-5 gives the whole variable domain GAGVSQSPSNKVTEKGKDVELRCDPISGHTALYWYRQSLGQGLEFLIYFQGNSAPDKSGLPSDRFSAERTGGSVSTLTIQRTQQEDSAVYLCASSLAVVGGPKKETQYFGPGTRLLVL.

On this clonotype itself: With a much larger clone just one base away, this may be a read error. The chain couples TRBV3-1 to TRBJ1-6; 7 bases line up with TRBD1. CDR1 is LGHDT and CDR2 is YNNKEL in the germline V gene (reference sequence). This CDR3 has 16 residues. CDR3 DNA: TGTGCCCGCAGCCAGGCGGGGACAGCAAATAATTCACCCCTTCACTTT. Its translation is CARSQAGTANNSPLHF. The full variable domain, completed using reference TRBV3-1 and TRBJ1-6, is DTAVSQTPKYLVTQMGNDKSIKCEQNLGHDTMYWYKQDSKKFLKIMFSYNNKELIINETVPNRFSPKSPDKAHLNLHINSLELGDSAVYFCARSQAGTANNSPLHFGNGTRLTVT.

This clonotype was seen more than once but under ten times. As DNA, the CDR3 is TGCGCCAGCAGCCAAGCCGGGACAGGGGGTGGCTATGGCTACACCTTC. The encoded protein is CASSQAGTGGGYGYTF. The rearrangement links TRBV4-3 to TRBJ1-2; 11 bases agree with TRBD1. The V gene end was trimmed by 1 base and the J gene end by 4 bases; junction bases not matched to a gene: 5. This CDR3 has 16 residues. Germline V gene lookup returns CDR1 LGHNA and CDR2 YSLEER.

J is TRBJ2-5 and V is TRBV7-9; 7 bases are shared with TRBD1. The V and J ends lost 3 bases and 3 bases, in that order; junction bases with no gene match: 4. Germline CDR1 reads SEHNR; CDR2 reads FQNEAQ (reference sequence). The CDR3 length is 14 residues. The CDR3 loop is CASSFRQGEETQYF. DNA for the CDR3: TGTGCCAGCAGCTTCCGACAGGGTGAAGAGACCCAGTACTTC. Filled out from reference TRBV7-9 and TRBJ2-5, the complete variable domain reads DTGVSQNPRHKITKRGQNVTFRCDPISEHNRLYWYRQTLGQGPEFLTYFQNEAQLEKSRLLSDRFSAERPKGSFSTLEIQRTEQGDSAMYLCASSFRQGEETQYFGPGTRLLVL.

This clonotype came up a few times. This sequence joins TRBV20-1 and TRBJ1-2; the D gene is possibly TRBD1 (6 bases). The V end lost 6 bases, the J end lost 5 bases, and 28 bases lay between the germline ends. Germline V gene lookup returns CDR1 DFQATT and CDR2 SNEGSKA (reference sequence). The CDR3 has 17 amino acids. Written as DNA, the CDR3 is TGCAGTGCAACAAAAGCCCCCTACTGGGACACGCGTTATGGCTACACCTTC. It specifies CSATKAPYWDTRYGYTF.

This clonotype has just a few counts. This chain connects TRBV20-1 to TRBJ2-3; D not certain. The CDR3 spans 13 residues. V lost 1 base, J lost 6 bases, and 11 bases lay in between. CDR1 DFQATT and CDR2 SNEGSKA come from the germline V gene (reference sequence). CDR3 sequence (DNA): TGCAGTGCTAGAGCCTCCGTCTCTGATACGCAGTATTTT. This codes for CSARASVSDTQYF.

There are a few counts of this clonotype. The chain employs TRBV6-2 or TRBV6-3 and TRBJ2-3, with TRBD1 identical over 7 bases. V shed 8 bases, J shed 4 bases, and the junction held 6 bases outside the gene matches. Germline V gene data show CDR1 as MNHEY and CDR2 as SVGEGT. The CDR3 extends over 13 amino acids. For the CDR3, the DNA is TGTGCCAGCGCTAGGGGGCTGCCAGATACGCAGTATTTT. Translating gives CASARGLPDTQYF.

The rearrangement joins TRBV6-2 or TRBV6-3 to TRBJ2-1; no clear D. Germline V gives CDR1 MNHEY, CDR2 SVGEGT. Deletions cut 11 bases from V and 2 bases from J, with 16 bases between. CDR3 length: 14 amino acids. The CDR3 reads CACCRVLAYNEQFF. Here the CDR3 DNA reads TGTGCCTGCTGTCGGGTACTCGCCTACAATGAGCAGTTCTTC.

This clonotype was found many times. The rearrangement links TRBV12-3 or TRBV12-4 to TRBJ2-5; 10 bases are a match to TRBD2. V was pared by 5 bases and J by 5 bases, with 5 bases of the junction left unmatched. This CDR3 region has 14 residues. Here the CDR3 DNA reads TGTGCCAGCAGTGCATCTAGCGGGAGTGAGACCCAGTACTTC. This gives the protein CASSASSGSETQYF.

The chain has TRBV6-6 and TRBJ1-1; the D gene is possibly TRBD1 (6 bases). Germline V gene data show CDR1 as MNHNY and CDR2 as SVGAGI (reference sequence). The CDR3 has 14 residues. V lost 4 bases to trimming and J lost 1 base, with 10 bases between them. The CDR3 loop reads CASSLGGSNTEAFF. CDR3 nucleotides: TGTGCCAGCAGTTTAGGGGGATCGAACACTGAAGCTTTCTTT.

This clonotype was seen many times. V gene TRBV5-4 combines with J gene TRBJ1-1, with unresolved D. This CDR3 region has 12 residues. V lost 4 bases to trimming and J lost 10 bases, with 14 bases between them. CDR1 and CDR2 from the germline V gene are SGHNT and YYREEE (reference sequence). Written as DNA, the CDR3 is TGTGCCAGCAGCACCCGCACATCCCGAGCTTTCTTT. The encoded protein is CASSTRTSRAFF.

This clonotype was recorded many times. The chain has TRBV3-1 and TRBJ2-5; TRBD1 is a possible D gene (6 bases). Per the germline V gene, CDR1 is LGHDT and CDR2 is YNNKEL (reference sequence). V was pared by 6 bases and J by 4 bases, with 18 bases between. The CDR3 consists of 15 residues. In nucleotides, the CDR3 is TGTGCCAGCAGTCCAGGGGTGACTGGGTTAGAGACCCAGTACTTC. As protein: CASSPGVTGLETQYF.

This clonotype was found many times. The chain recombines TRBV4-3 with TRBJ2-5; no definite D call. V was clipped by 0 bases and J by 9 bases, with 11 bases between them. Germline V gives CDR1 LGHNA, CDR2 YSLEER. The CDR3 is 13 residues long. CDR3: CASSQEAFPPQYF. The CDR3 coding sequence is TGCGCCAGCAGCCAAGAAGCCTTCCCCCCCCAGTACTTC.

This clonotype was picked up many times. The V call is TRBV6-5, the J call TRBJ2-2; 9 nucleotides line up with TRBD2. This CDR3 comprises 15 residues. Trimming removed 6 bases from V and 3 bases from J; junction bases left unmatched: 5. CDR1 MNHEY and CDR2 SVGAGI come from the germline V gene. This chain's CDR3 is CASSVTSGYTGELFF. CDR3 nucleotides: TGTGCCAGCAGCGTGACTAGCGGCTACACCGGGGAGCTGTTTTTT.